The 5 T cell receptor beta chains listed next were all sequenced from one sample in a study of blood T cell repertoires in COVID-19. Libraries were prepared by immunoSEQ multiplex PCR; TCRdb keeps only in-frame clonotypes and omits some of them. The sample lists around 60,000 clones, 84% seen once, with approximately 5.6% in the top ten. Sequences were obtained from peripheral blood. Every receptor here comes from a woman aged 60-75 years with acute or convalescent COVID-19.

Here the CDR3 DNA reads TGTGCCAGCAGCTTAGGTCAGGGGACGGGGCCAGCCCTGACTTTC. Encoded protein: CASSLGQGTGPALTF. The rearrangement links TRBV7-6 to TRBJ2-6; possibly TRBD1 for D (6 bases). CDR1 is SGHVS, CDR2 FNYEAQ, per germline. The CDR3 is made up of 15 amino acids. Trimming cost V 1 base and J 15 bases, with 19 bases left between them.

The chain combines TRBV19 with TRBJ2-7, with TRBD1 as a possible D gene (6 bases). Looked up from germline, CDR1 is LNHDA and CDR2 is SQIVND (reference sequence). V was pared by 5 bases and J by 3 bases, with 14 bases between. This CDR3 is 14 amino acids long. CDR3 nucleotides: TGTGCCAGTAGTTTAAGGACAGCCTACTACGAGCAGTACTTC. This translates into CASSLRTAYYEQYF.

V gene TRBV11-3 combines with J gene TRBJ1-1; D perhaps matches TRBD1 (5 bases). Trimming took 5 bases from V and 1 from J, leaving 14 bases between them. This CDR3 is built from 15 residues. Germline CDR1 is SGHNT and CDR2 is YENEEA. Here the CDR3 DNA reads TGTGCCAGCAGCCGGGTGGGCGACAGGAACACTGAAGCTTTCTTT. Protein: CASSRVGDRNTEAFF.

The chain carries TRBV29-1 and TRBJ1-2, with D uncertain. Germline V gene sequence: CDR1 SQVTM, CDR2 ANQGSEA. CDR3 length: 13 amino acids. The V and J ends lost 1 base and 8 bases respectively, with 14 bases between them. The DNA of the CDR3 is TGCAGCGTTGAAGGGGCCCCAGGCATAGGCTACACCTTC. Its translation is CSVEGAPGIGYTF.

The V and J genes are TRBV24-1 and TRBJ1-2, with D possibly TRBD1 on 5 matching bases. The V and J ends lost 4 bases and 0 bases respectively, with 14 bases between them. CDR1 KGHDR and CDR2 SFDVKD come from the germline V gene. This CDR3 spans 16 amino acids. This CDR3 reads CATSETDSLPNYGYTF. The CDR3 DNA reads as TGTGCCACCAGTGAAACAGACAGCCTCCCTAACTATGGCTACACCTTC.